These 15 T cell receptor beta chains share one sample of origin, sequenced in a study of shared clonotypes between healthy human individuals. The repertoire was sequenced with immunoSEQ multiplex PCR; TCRdb's copy has only in-frame clones and lacks some. Of about 2.1 million clones listed, 85% to 95% are singletons. CD45RO-negative, CCR7-selected cells formed the naive CD8 fraction, which excluded terminally differentiated effector memory CD45RA+ cells. The sample comprised naive CD8+ T cells from PBMCs. The receptors were sampled from a young man in good health. Some clones in this sample may be carry-over from other donors' samples.

This chain uses TRBV28 with TRBJ2-5; D remains unclear. V lost 2 bases and J lost 2, with 9 bases in between. The CDR3 length is 14 residues. Germline V gene lookup returns CDR1 MDHEN and CDR2 SYDVKM. CDR3 region: CASSLVAHQETQYF. The CDR3 coding sequence is TGTGCCAGCAGTTTAGTTGCGCATCAAGAGACCCAGTACTTC.

V and J are TRBV15 and TRBJ2-2; weak D call: TRBD1 (6 bases). The germline V gene has CDR1 LNHNV and CDR2 YYDKDF (reference sequence). The CDR3 runs to 13 residues. Trimming stripped 9 bases from V and 5 bases from J, with 13 bases between. CDR3 nucleotides: TGTGCCACGATCGACAGGTTAACCGGGGAGCTGTTTTTT. Translation: CATIDRLTGELFF. The full variable domain, in which reference TRBV15 and TRBJ2-2 provide the parts outside the CDR3, is DAMVIQNPRYQVTQFGKPVTLSCSQTLNHNVMYWYQQKSSQAPKLLFHYYDKDFNNEADTPDNFQSRRPNTSFCFLDIRSPGLGDTAMYLCATIDRLTGELFFGEGSRLTVL.

The chain combines TRBV7-9 with TRBJ1-2, with 10 bases lining up with TRBD1. The CDR3 sequence is 14 residues long. Germline loops: CDR1 SEHNR, CDR2 FQNEAQ (reference sequence). V was clipped by 4 bases and J by 6 bases; unmatched bases: 5. The chain's CDR3 is CASSSGQGTNGYTF. The CDR3 DNA sequence: TGTGCCAGCAGCTCGGGACAGGGGACCAATGGCTACACCTTC.

The J gene is TRBJ1-1, the V gene TRBV14; D is unresolved. The germline V gene encodes CDR1 SGHDN and CDR2 FVKESK. V lost 1 base and J lost 0, with 9 bases in between. This CDR3 contains 15 residues. The CDR3 loop is CASSQGNSMNTEAFF. The CDR3 DNA follows: TGTGCCAGCAGCCAAGGGAACAGCATGAACACTGAAGCTTTCTTT.

The gene calls are TRBV10-2 and TRBJ2-2; tentative D call: TRBD1 (6 bases). This CDR3 spans 14 amino acids. V was clipped by 5 bases and J by 5 bases, with 12 bases between them. The V gene's germline CDR1 is WSHSY and CDR2 SAAADI. In DNA form, the CDR3 reads TGCGCCAGCAGTCCAGGGGTCGGGACCGGGGAGCTGTTTTTT. Translation gives CASSPGVGTGELFF.

The rearrangement uses TRBV6-1 and TRBJ2-7; D might be TRBD2 (5 bases). Trimming took off 3 bases at V and 7 bases at J, with 19 bases between the two ends. This CDR3 has 15 residues. Germline-derived CDR1 and CDR2 are MNHNS and SASEGT. The CDR3 is CASSDGTAGIVEQYF. In nucleotides, the CDR3 is TGTGCCAGCAGTGATGGTACAGCCGGGATAGTAGAGCAGTACTTC.

This rearrangement joins TRBV27 to TRBJ2-7; D may be TRBD1 or TRBD2 (5 bases each). CDR3 length: 12 residues. Germline V gene sequence: CDR1 MNHEY, CDR2 SMNVEV (reference sequence). The ends were cut back, 6 bases at V and 7 bases at J, with 13 bases in the middle. The CDR3 protein is CASRNGWGEQYF. The CDR3 coding sequence is TGTGCCAGCAGAAACGGGTGGGGGGAGCAGTACTTC.

The chain uses TRBV28 and TRBJ2-5; tentative D call: TRBD1 (6 bases). The germline V and J ends were trimmed by 2 bases and 5 bases, with 15 bases remaining between them. This CDR3 has 15 residues. From germline, CDR1 is MDHEN and CDR2 SYDVKM. CDR3 coding DNA: TGTGCCAGCAGTTTACGCAGGGGTAGGGGGGAGACCCAGTACTTC. Translated, it gives CASSLRRGRGETQYF. Looking up the rest from reference TRBV28 and TRBJ2-5 gives the full variable domain: DVKVTQSSRYLVKRTGEKVFLECVQDMDHENMFWYRQDPGLGLRLIYFSYDVKMKEKGDIPEGYSVSREKKERFSLILESASTNQTSMYLCASSLRRGRGETQYFGPGTRLLVL.

Notes on this clone: Other DNA sequences in the same sample also yield this CDR3. This chain uses TRBV9 with TRBJ2-7; 8 bases agree with TRBD2. There are 15 residues in the CDR3. CDR1 and CDR2 (germline): SGDLS, YYNGEE. The V segment lost 0 bases and the J segment 4 bases; nucleotides outside the gene matches: 6. The CDR3 bases are TGTGCCAGCAGCGTAGCCAGCGGGAGAGTTTACGAGCAGTACTTC. Residues: CASSVASGRVYEQYF.

The chain couples TRBV9 to TRBJ2-6, with D perhaps being TRBD1 or TRBD2 (6 bases each). Between the trimmed V and J ends, which lost 1 base and 3 bases, there was a span of 17 bases. CDR3 size: 18 residues. Per germline, CDR1 SGDLS and CDR2 YYNGEE. This chain's CDR3 is CASSVKVEGGGGANVLTF. The CDR3 DNA reads TGTGCCAGCAGCGTAAAGGTCGAGGGGGGCGGTGGGGCCAACGTCCTGACTTTC.

The chain is built from TRBV28 and TRBJ2-3, with D hard to call. Per germline, CDR1 MDHEN and CDR2 SYDVKM. Trimming took off 8 bases at V and 4 bases at J, with 13 bases between the two ends. The CDR3 is 13 residues long. CDR3 sequence: CASLNRGADTQYF. The CDR3 DNA follows: TGTGCCAGCCTAAACCGAGGAGCAGATACGCAGTATTTT.

The chain has TRBV7-9 and TRBJ2-7, with D uncertain. Per the germline V gene, CDR1 is SEHNR and CDR2 is FQNEAQ (reference sequence). This CDR3 contains 15 residues. Deletions cut 0 bases from V and 1 base from J, with 10 bases between. CDR3 in amino acids: CASSLAVVESYEQYF. CDR3 sequence (DNA): TGTGCCAGCAGCTTAGCAGTAGTAGAATCCTACGAGCAGTACTTC.

The V call is TRBV27, the J call TRBJ1-2; 9 bases fit TRBD1. The CDR3 length is 18 residues. Per germline, CDR1 MNHEY and CDR2 SMNVEV (reference sequence). J gave up 8 bases and V 4 bases, and 20 bases lay outside the gene matches. CDR3 coding DNA: TGTGCCAGCAGTTGGGGTCCCGGGACAGGGCGGGCCACTGAAGGCTACACCTTC. Amino acid sequence: CASSWGPGTGRATEGYTF.

Concerning this clone: In the same sample, other DNA sequences code for this CDR3. The J gene is TRBJ1-1, the V gene TRBV9; no clear D gene. Germline CDR1 is SGDLS and CDR2 is YYNGEE. V was shortened by 0 bases and J by 5 bases, with 11 bases between the two germline ends. This CDR3 is 14 amino acids long. In nucleotides, the CDR3 is TGTGCCAGCAGCGTAGTCGATCGAGGTACTGAAGCTTTCTTT. Its protein product is CASSVVDRGTEAFF.

The chain combines TRBV5-6 with TRBJ1-2; possible D gene TRBD1, 5 bases. Germline V lookup: CDR1 SGHDT, CDR2 YYEEEE. The germline V and J ends were trimmed by 2 bases and 8 bases, with 16 bases remaining between them. The CDR3 spans 14 residues. This chain's CDR3 is CASSFGARGSGYTF. Here the CDR3 DNA reads TGTGCCAGCAGCTTTGGGGCCCGAGGCTCGGGCTACACCTTC.